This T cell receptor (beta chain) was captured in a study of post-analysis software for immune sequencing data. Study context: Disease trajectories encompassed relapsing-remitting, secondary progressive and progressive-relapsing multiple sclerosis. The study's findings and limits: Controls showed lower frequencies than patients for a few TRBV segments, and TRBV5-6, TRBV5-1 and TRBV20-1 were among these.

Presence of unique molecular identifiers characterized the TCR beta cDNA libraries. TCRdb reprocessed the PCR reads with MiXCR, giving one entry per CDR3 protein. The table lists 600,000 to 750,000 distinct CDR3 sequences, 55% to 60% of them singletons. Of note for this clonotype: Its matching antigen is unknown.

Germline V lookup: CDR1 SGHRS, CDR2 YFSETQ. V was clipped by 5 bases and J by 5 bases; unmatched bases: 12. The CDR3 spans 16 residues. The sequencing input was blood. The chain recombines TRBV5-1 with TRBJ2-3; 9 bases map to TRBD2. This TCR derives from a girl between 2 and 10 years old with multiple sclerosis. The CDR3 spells CASSPRGGGAGDTQYF. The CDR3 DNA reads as TGCGCCAGCAGTCCCAGAGGCGGGGGGGCCGGAGATACGCAGTATTTT.